Listed below are T cell receptor beta chains from one sample, sequenced in a study of identical twins. TCRdb fed the 5' RACE reads into MiXCR, producing one record per CDR3 protein. The table shows about 100,000 distinct CDR3 sequences, with 5.9% occurring only once. Input material: memory T cells sorted from blood. These receptor sequences come from a woman aged 45-59 years in good health. Each CDR3 is given with its conserved first and last residue. Each record gives: V gene, D gene, J gene, clone size, CDR3 DNA, CDR3 protein. D genes are given only for firm matches. The size entry is marked missing in some rows and otherwise reads once, few, many or a size class.

v_gene: TRBV6-1
d_gene: TRBD1
j_gene: TRBJ1-2
abundance: many
CDR3nt: TGTGCCAGCATTCTGACAGGGTCGGGGGATGGCTACACCTTC
CDR3aa: CASILTGSGDGYTF

v_gene: TRBV5-1
d_gene: TRBD1
j_gene: TRBJ2-2
abundance: many
CDR3nt: TGCGCCAGCAGCTTGGGGACAGGGAGGTCCGGGGAGCTGTTTTTT
CDR3aa: CASSLGTGRSGELFF

v_gene: TRBV18
d_gene: TRBD2
j_gene: TRBJ2-7
abundance: NA
CDR3nt: TGTGCCAGCTCAATTACTAGCGGGAGCTCCAACGAGCAGTACTTC
CDR3aa: CASSITSGSSNEQYF

v_gene: TRBV7-6
d_gene: TRBD2
j_gene: TRBJ2-5
abundance: many
CDR3nt: TGTGCCAGCAGCTTAGCCGGGGGAGGGCAGAGTCAAGAGACCCAGTACTTC
CDR3aa: CASSLAGGGQSQETQYF

v_gene: TRBV7-9
d_gene: NA
j_gene: TRBJ2-3
abundance: many
CDR3nt: TGTGCCAGCAGCTTACTCCGCACAGATAGGACTGGGGATACGCAGTATTTT
CDR3aa: CASSLLRTDRTGDTQYF

v_gene: TRBV2
d_gene: TRBD2
j_gene: TRBJ2-1
abundance: NA
CDR3nt: TGTGCCAGCAATATGGCGGGAGGGATGAATGAGCAGTTCTTC
CDR3aa: CASNMAGGMNEQFF

v_gene: TRBV20-1
d_gene: NA
j_gene: TRBJ2-1
abundance: few
CDR3nt: TGCAGTGCAGGAGGGGCCCTCCTCGGAAATGAGCAGTTCTTC
CDR3aa: CSAGGALLGNEQFF

v_gene: TRBV3-1
d_gene: TRBD2
j_gene: TRBJ2-2
abundance: NA
CDR3nt: TGTGCCAGCCGCAGGAGGACTAGCGGATACACCGGGGAGCTGTTTTTT
CDR3aa: CASRRRTSGYTGELFF

v_gene: TRBV7-9
d_gene: NA
j_gene: TRBJ2-3
abundance: many
CDR3nt: TGTGCCAGCAGCGCAGATACGCAGTATTTT
CDR3aa: CASSADTQYF

v_gene: TRBV12-3/TRBV12-4
d_gene: NA
j_gene: TRBJ1-1
abundance: many
CDR3nt: TGTGCCAGCAGTTCTCAGGGAGCGCCAGCTTTCTTT
CDR3aa: CASSSQGAPAFF

v_gene: TRBV29-1
d_gene: NA
j_gene: TRBJ2-7
abundance: medium-sized
CDR3nt: TGCAGCGTTGTAAAAGGTTCCTACGAGCAGTACTTC
CDR3aa: CSVVKGSYEQYF

v_gene: TRBV5-5
d_gene: TRBD2
j_gene: TRBJ2-1
abundance: many
CDR3nt: TGTGCCAGCAGCTTTGATGCGGGAGGGAGGCCGTTCTTC
CDR3aa: CASSFDAGGRPFF

v_gene: TRBV29-1
d_gene: NA
j_gene: TRBJ1-1
abundance: many
CDR3nt: TGCAGCGTTGTGCCCGACACTGAAGCTTTCTTT
CDR3aa: CSVVPDTEAFF

v_gene: TRBV6-1
d_gene: NA
j_gene: TRBJ2-1
abundance: few
CDR3nt: TGTGCCAGCAGTGAAATCGGGGAGGTCTACAATGAGCAGTTCTTC
CDR3aa: CASSEIGEVYNEQFF

v_gene: TRBV9
d_gene: TRBD2
j_gene: TRBJ2-3
abundance: NA
CDR3nt: TGTGCCAGCAGTCCCTCGGGAGGGCAGGGAGATACGCAGTATTTT
CDR3aa: CASSPSGGQGDTQYF

v_gene: TRBV18
d_gene: TRBD2
j_gene: TRBJ2-2
abundance: many
CDR3nt: TGTGCCAGCTCACCCTCTAGCGGGAACACCGGGGAGCTGTTTTTT
CDR3aa: CASSPSSGNTGELFF

v_gene: TRBV3-1
d_gene: NA
j_gene: TRBJ1-6
abundance: many
CDR3nt: TGTGCCAGCAGCCAAATCGACAGCTATAATTCACCCCTCCACTTT
CDR3aa: CASSQIDSYNSPLHF

v_gene: TRBV19
d_gene: NA
j_gene: TRBJ2-5
abundance: few
CDR3nt: TGTGCCAGTAGTGAGGCGACCCAAGAGACCCAGTACTTC
CDR3aa: CASSEATQETQYF